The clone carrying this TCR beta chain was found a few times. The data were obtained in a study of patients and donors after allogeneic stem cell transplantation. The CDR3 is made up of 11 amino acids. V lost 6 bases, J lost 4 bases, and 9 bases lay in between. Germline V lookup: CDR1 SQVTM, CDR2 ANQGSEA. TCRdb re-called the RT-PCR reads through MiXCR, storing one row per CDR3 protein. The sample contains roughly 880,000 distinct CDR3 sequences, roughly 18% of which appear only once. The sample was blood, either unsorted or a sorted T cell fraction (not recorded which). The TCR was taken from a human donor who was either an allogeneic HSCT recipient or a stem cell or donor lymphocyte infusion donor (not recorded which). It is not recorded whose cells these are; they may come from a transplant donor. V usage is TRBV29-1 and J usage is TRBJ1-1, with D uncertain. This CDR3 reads CSVEQITEAFF. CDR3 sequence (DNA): TGCAGCGTAGAACAGATCACTGAAGCTTTCTTT.